Below, 20 T cell receptor beta chains from the same sample are listed, as sequenced in a study of shared clonotypes between healthy human individuals. The table came from immunoSEQ multiplex PCR; TCRdb's copy has only in-frame clones and leaves some out. The sample lists roughly 1,500,000 clones, 98% occurring once. Sequenced material: naive CD4+ T cells sorted from blood. Subset noted: CD45RA+ positively selected. The receptors derive from a man aged 30 to 45 in good health.

The chain joins TRBV6-5 to TRBJ1-2; TRBD1 might be the D (6 bases). Trimming removed 2 bases at V and 8 bases at J, with 18 bases between. Germline CDR1 MNHEY, CDR2 SVGAGI. The CDR3 is 15 residues long. As DNA, the CDR3 is TGTGCCAGCAGTTACGCCCCAACAGGGCTGAAAGGCTACACCTTC. Protein product: CASSYAPTGLKGYTF.

Notes on this clone: The same CDR3 can be traced to other DNA sequences in this sample. The V call is TRBV6-5, the J call TRBJ1-5; the D gene is possibly TRBD1 (6 bases). Trimming took off 2 bases at V and 5 bases at J, with 10 bases between the two ends. Looked up from germline, CDR1 is MNHEY and CDR2 is SVGAGI. The CDR3 extends over 14 amino acids. The CDR3 DNA follows: TGTGCCAGCAGTTACCGGGGGCCTCATCAGCCCCAGCATTTT. Its protein product is CASSYRGPHQPQHF.

This chain joins TRBV27 and TRBJ2-7; D ambiguous. This CDR3 is built from 15 residues. Per germline, CDR1 MNHEY and CDR2 SMNVEV (reference sequence). V gave up 0 bases and J gave up 0 bases, with 9 bases separating them. The CDR3 DNA follows: TGTGCCAGCAGTTTATCGGCACAGACCTCCTACGAGCAGTACTTC. It encodes CASSLSAQTSYEQYF.

Note on this clone: The sample carries other DNA sequences with the same CDR3. V gene TRBV28 combines with J gene TRBJ1-5; D is perhaps TRBD1 (6 bases). Deletions cut 3 bases from V and 5 bases from J, with 8 bases between. This CDR3 is built from 13 residues. The V gene's germline CDR1 is MDHEN and CDR2 SYDVKM. DNA of the CDR3: TGTGCCAGCAGTTTGTCAGGGGATCAGCCCCAGCATTTT. As protein: CASSLSGDQPQHF.

The chain couples TRBV6-6 to TRBJ1-2; no clear D. V dropped 0 bases and J dropped 3 bases, with 11 bases sitting between them. Looked up from germline, CDR1 is MNHNY and CDR2 is SVGAGI (reference sequence). The CDR3 sequence is 15 residues long. The CDR3: CASSYSARPDYGYTF. The CDR3 bases are TGTGCCAGCAGTTACTCGGCCCGGCCCGACTATGGCTACACCTTC.

The V gene is TRBV19, the J gene TRBJ1-5, with D unresolved. Trimming removed 4 bases at V and 5 bases at J, with 12 bases between. Germline CDR1 reads LNHDA; CDR2 reads SQIVND (reference sequence). This CDR3 has 14 amino acids. CDR3 in DNA: TGTGCCAGTAGTAGACCGTATTCCGATCAGCCCCAGCATTTT. Translation gives CASSRPYSDQPQHF.

For the CDR3, the DNA is TGTGCCAGCAACCACATCCGGGGAAGCGAAAAACTGTTTTTT. Residues: CASNHIRGSEKLFF. The rearrangement uses TRBV6-1 and TRBJ1-4; no clear D. Germline CDR1 reads MNHNS; CDR2 reads SASEGT. This CDR3 has 14 residues. V was clipped by 7 bases and J by 8 bases, with 17 bases between them.

V and J are TRBV28 and TRBJ2-5; D possibly corresponds to TRBD2 (6 bases). Germline loops: CDR1 MDHEN, CDR2 SYDVKM. The CDR3 contains 13 residues. With 6 bases removed from V and 13 bases from J, the gap between germline ends came to 21 bases. CDR3 sequence: CASRGGAGPVLYF. In DNA, the CDR3 is TGTGCCAGCAGGGGGGGTGCAGGGCCGGTGTTGTACTTC.

The chain combines TRBV6-1 with TRBJ2-7; no reliable D call. Germline V gene data show CDR1 as MNHNS and CDR2 as SASEGT. The CDR3 spans 14 residues. The chain's CDR3 is CATNRAGQPYEQYF. The CDR3 region has the DNA TGTGCGACCAACCGGGCAGGCCAGCCCTACGAGCAGTACTTC.

The chain is built from TRBV2 and TRBJ2-5; D possibly corresponds to TRBD2 (7 bases). This CDR3 contains 15 residues. In germline, CDR1 is SNHLY, CDR2 FYNNEI. V lost 4 bases to trimming and J lost 5 bases, with 17 bases between them. The CDR3 bases are TGTGCCAGCAGTGGTTCCGGGGGGCGCATCGAGACCCAGTACTTC. The encoded protein is CASSGSGGRIETQYF. The full variable domain, completed using reference TRBV2 and TRBJ2-5, is EPEVTQTPSHQVTQMGQEVILRCVPISNHLYFYWYRQILGQKVEFLVSFYNNEISEKSEIFDDQFSVERPDGSNFTLKIRSTKLEDSAMYFCASSGSGGRIETQYFGPGTRLLVL.

V usage is TRBV10-3 and J usage is TRBJ1-2; tentatively, D is TRBD1 (6 bases). CDR3 length: 14 amino acids. The germline V gene encodes CDR1 ENHRY and CDR2 SYGVKD. The V gene lost 9 bases and the J gene lost 0 bases, with 14 bases spanning the gap. The CDR3 protein is CAILGASANYGYTF. The CDR3 DNA sequence: TGTGCCATTCTGGGGGCCTCAGCTAACTATGGCTACACCTTC.

This clone was picked up one time. The chain carries TRBV11-3 and TRBJ2-1; D call uncertain. This CDR3 has 13 residues. Germline V gives CDR1 SGHNT, CDR2 YENEEA. V was pared by 5 bases and J by 6 bases, with 11 bases between. CDR3 nucleotide sequence: TGTGCCAGCAGCCCGCCCGGTTCCAATGAGCAGTTCTTC. Translation: CASSPPGSNEQFF.

The chain couples TRBV27 to TRBJ1-1; D call uncertain. Per the germline V gene, CDR1 is MNHEY and CDR2 is SMNVEV (reference sequence). The CDR3 is 13 amino acids. Deletions cut 5 bases from V and 6 bases from J, with 13 bases between. Here the CDR3 reads CASSPYTGAEAFF. The CDR3 DNA follows: TGTGCCAGCAGTCCGTACACGGGCGCTGAAGCTTTCTTT.

The gene calls are TRBV29-1 and TRBJ2-3; D remains unclear. The CDR3 extends over 14 amino acids. V dropped 8 bases and J dropped 2 bases, with 17 bases sitting between them. The germline V gene has CDR1 SQVTM and CDR2 ANQGSEA. The CDR3 is CSYLSGPNTDTQYF. Written as DNA, the CDR3 is TGCAGCTACCTTTCCGGGCCAAACACAGATACGCAGTATTTT.

This chain joins TRBV5-4 and TRBJ2-3; D remains ambiguous. Deletions cut 3 bases from V and 1 base from J, with 12 bases between. The CDR3 is 15 amino acids. Germline assignment: CDR1 SGHNT and CDR2 YYREEE (reference sequence). In nucleotides, the CDR3 is TGTGCCAGCAGCTGGAGACTGGGCGGCACAGATACGCAGTATTTT. As protein: CASSWRLGGTDTQYF.

CDR3 loop: CASSTRGGPGTQYF. DNA of the CDR3: TGTGCCAGCAGCACCCGGGGGGGACCGGGGACCCAGTACTTC. The chain recombines TRBV7-9 with TRBJ2-5; 8 bases are shared with TRBD2. The junction had 9 bases not matched to a gene; V was cut back by 5 bases and J by 7 bases. Germline lookup yields CDR1 SEHNR and CDR2 FQNEAQ (reference sequence). The CDR3 covers 14 residues.

This clone was picked up one time. This chain links TRBV5-5 with TRBJ2-5; 10 bases line up with TRBD1. CDR3 length equals 16 residues. Germline loops: CDR1 SGHKS, CDR2 YYEKEE (reference sequence). Trimming removed 4 bases from V and 5 bases from J; junction bases left unmatched: 11. The CDR3: CASSLDRGIFVETQYF. In DNA form, the CDR3 reads TGTGCCAGCAGCCTGGACAGGGGGATTTTTGTGGAGACCCAGTACTTC.

Remarks on this clone: Relative to the germline gene, one junction end is altered; a read error may explain this. The chain uses TRBV5-1 and TRBJ2-1; D tentatively fits TRBD1 or TRBD2 (6 bases each). Germline V CDR1 and CDR2: SGHRS, YFSETQ. This CDR3 is built from 14 residues. The CDR3: CASSSPGAANQQFF. In DNA form, the CDR3 reads TGCGCCAGCAGCTCCCCGGGGGCGGCCAATCAGCAGTTCTTC.

The rearrangement uses TRBV30 and TRBJ1-1, with TRBD1 as a possible D gene (6 bases). In germline, CDR1 is GTSNPN, CDR2 SVGIG (reference sequence). This CDR3 comprises 13 residues. V dropped 6 bases and J dropped 3 bases, with 14 bases sitting between them. CDR3 region: CACERDTHTEAFF. CDR3 nucleotides: TGTGCCTGCGAAAGGGACACCCACACTGAAGCTTTCTTT.

On this clone itself: The same CDR3 is also encoded by other DNA sequences in this sample. The J gene is TRBJ1-4, the V gene TRBV5-1, with 7 bases that match TRBD1. Germline trimming cut 4 bases from V and 3 bases from J; bases unmatched to any gene: 3. The CDR3 contains 14 residues. Germline-derived CDR1 and CDR2 are SGHRS and YFSETQ. The CDR3 coding sequence is TGCGCCAGCAGCCCGGGACAGCCTAATGAAAAACTGTTTTTT. Protein sequence: CASSPGQPNEKLFF.